These 30 T cell receptor beta chains came from one sample sequenced in a study of brain T cells in children with intractable seizures. Using immunoSEQ multiplex PCR, the repertoire was profiled, and TCRdb retains in-frame clones only, with some absent. Of 50,000 to 75,000 clones listed, around 95% are singletons. The sample was peripheral blood, taken at surgery. The receptors were sampled from a boy in the first two years of life with focal cortical dysplasia and intractable seizures.

The V call is TRBV28, the J call TRBJ1-1, with 7 positions matching TRBD1. CDR1 and CDR2 from the germline V gene are MDHEN and SYDVKM. This CDR3 region has 15 residues. Unmatched junction bases numbered 10, after V lost 8 bases and J lost 1 base. The CDR3 bases are TGTGCCAGCTTTCCGACCGGGACAGCGAACACTGAAGCTTTCTTT. Encoded protein: CASFPTGTANTEAFF.

This rearrangement joins TRBV4-1 to TRBJ2-4; 7 positions match TRBD2. This CDR3 contains 16 residues. J gave up 6 bases and V 6 bases, and 14 bases lay outside the gene matches. Germline-derived CDR1 and CDR2 are MGHRA and YSYEKL. CDR3 sequence: CASSLGGGLGGNIQYF. Written as DNA, the CDR3 is TGCGCCAGCAGTCTAGGCGGGGGTCTAGGTGGAAACATTCAGTACTTC.

CDR3 DNA: TGTGCCAGCAGTGTGACCCCTCCCGGACTGTCCTATAATTCACCCCTCCACTTT. Translation gives CASSVTPPGLSYNSPLHF. V usage is TRBV27 and J usage is TRBJ1-6, with unresolved D. V was cut by 5 bases and J by 1 base, with 18 bases left in between. The CDR3 extends over 18 amino acids. The germline CDR1 and CDR2 sequences are MNHEY and SMNVEV (reference sequence).

The V gene is TRBV3-1 (or the pseudogene TRBV3-2), the J gene TRBJ2-7; D is perhaps TRBD2 (6 bases). The CDR3 has 15 amino acids. Per the germline V gene, CDR1 is LGHDT and CDR2 is YNNKEL (reference sequence). V lost 3 bases and J 4 bases, leaving 16 bases between the germline ends. The CDR3 DNA reads as TGTGCCAGCAGCCATGGTGGTGGGGGGAGTTACGAGCAGTACTTC. This translates into CASSHGGGGSYEQYF.

V gene TRBV12-3 or TRBV12-4 combines with J gene TRBJ1-2; D perhaps matches TRBD1 (5 bases). There are 13 residues in the CDR3. V was cut by 6 bases and J by 4 bases, with 12 bases left in between. CDR3 region: CASSRDGVYGYTF. The CDR3 region has the DNA TGTGCCAGCAGCCGGGACGGTGTCTATGGCTACACCTTC.

This rearrangement joins TRBV11-2 to TRBJ1-3; D uncertain. The germline V and J ends were trimmed by 5 bases and 0 bases, with 17 bases remaining between them. This CDR3 region has 17 residues. Germline values: CDR1 SGHAT, CDR2 FQNNGV. The CDR3 nucleotides are TGTGCCAGCAGCCATGTTCGGGGAAAGAGCTCTGGAAACACCATATATTTT. This sequence encodes CASSHVRGKSSGNTIYF. The full variable domain, its missing parts supplied by reference TRBV11-2 and TRBJ1-3, is EAGVAQSPRYKIIEKRQSVAFWCNPISGHATLYWYQQILGQGPKLLIQFQNNGVVDDSQLPKDRFSAERLKGVDSTLKIQPAKLEDSAVYLCASSHVRGKSSGNTIYFGEGSWLTVV.

J is TRBJ2-5 and V is TRBV7-2, with 8 bases identical to TRBD2. J was trimmed by 1 base and V by 2 bases; bases with no gene match: 9. CDR1 and CDR2 (germline): SGHTA, FQGNSA. The CDR3 runs 17 residues. The CDR3 DNA reads TGTGCCAGCAGCTTAACTTACGGGAGGGGGGTCCAAGAGACCCAGTACTTC. This sequence encodes CASSLTYGRGVQETQYF. Looking up the rest from reference TRBV7-2 and TRBJ2-5 gives the full variable domain: GAGVSQSPSNKVTEKGKDVELRCDPISGHTALYWYRQSLGQGLEFLIYFQGNSAPDKSGLPSDRFSAERTGGSVSTLTIQRTQQEDSAVYLCASSLTYGRGVQETQYFGPGTRLLVL.

The chain couples TRBV6-1 to TRBJ2-5, with D unresolved. Trimming took off 2 bases at V and 0 bases at J, with 7 bases between the two ends. Germline V CDR1 and CDR2: MNHNS, SASEGT. CDR3 length equals 14 residues. CDR3 sequence: CASSEHLNQETQYF. The CDR3 region has the DNA TGTGCCAGCAGTGAACACCTCAACCAAGAGACCCAGTACTTC.

The chain couples TRBV6-5 to TRBJ2-7; 9 bases are a match to TRBD2. The CDR3 consists of 15 residues. Germline V lookup: CDR1 MNHEY, CDR2 SVGAGI. The trim removed 6 bases at V and 6 bases at J, leaving 12 bases unmatched. The CDR3 region is CASRRLAEPRVEQYF. CDR3 DNA: TGTGCCAGCAGACGACTAGCGGAGCCCCGAGTCGAGCAGTACTTC.

The rearrangement links TRBV27 to TRBJ2-6; 8 bases fit TRBD1. Germline CDR1 reads MNHEY; CDR2 reads SMNVEV (reference sequence). This CDR3 is 17 amino acids long. Trimming at V came to 3 bases and at J to 0 bases, leaving 4 bases not matched to a gene. The CDR3 here is CASSLATGGSGANVLTF. The CDR3 nucleotides are TGTGCCAGCAGTTTGGCCACAGGGGGCTCTGGGGCCAACGTCCTGACTTTC.

The chain is built from TRBV4-2 and TRBJ2-7, with D maybe TRBD1 (6 bases). The V gene lost 3 bases and the J gene lost 0 bases, with 12 bases spanning the gap. The CDR3 contains 15 residues. In germline, CDR1 is LGHNA, CDR2 YNFKEQ. The CDR3 nucleotides read TGTGCCAGCAGCCATCCCGACAGGAGCTCCTACGAGCAGTACTTC. Its translation: CASSHPDRSSYEQYF.

Only one count was recorded for this clone. CDR3 coding DNA: TGTGCCAGCACCTTAATAGGGGACAATGAGCAGTTCTTC. Amino acid sequence: CASTLIGDNEQFF. The chain employs TRBV3-1 (or the pseudogene TRBV3-2) and TRBJ2-1, with D possibly being TRBD1 (5 bases). The CDR3 sequence is 13 residues long. Germline CDR1 reads LGHDT; CDR2 reads YNNKEL (reference sequence). Trimming shortened V by 7 bases and J by 5 bases, and 12 bases separated the two germline ends.

This chain joins TRBV6-6 and TRBJ2-1, with D maybe TRBD1 (6 bases). The CDR3 contains 15 residues. Looked up from germline, CDR1 is MNHNY and CDR2 is SVGAGI (reference sequence). V lost 4 bases to trimming and J lost 0 bases, with 10 bases between them. The chain's CDR3 is CASSSTGNSYNEQFF. As DNA, the CDR3 is TGTGCCAGCAGTTCCACAGGGAACTCCTACAATGAGCAGTTCTTC.

The chain combines TRBV20-1 with TRBJ1-4; 7 bases align to TRBD1. This CDR3 region has 13 residues. CDR1 and CDR2 from the germline V gene are DFQATT and SNEGSKA (reference sequence). J gave up 7 bases and V 3 bases, and 5 bases lay outside the gene matches. CDR3 sequence: CSASIGGTEKLFF. The DNA for the CDR3 is TGCAGTGCTAGTATAGGGGGCACTGAAAAACTGTTTTTT.

The chain carries TRBV6-5 and TRBJ2-7; 8 positions match TRBD2. Germline CDR1 and CDR2: MNHEY and SVGAGI. There are 15 residues in the CDR3. V trimming: 5 bases; J trimming: 0 bases; junction bases outside the gene matches: 6. This CDR3 is CASSPLAGISYEQYF. In DNA, the CDR3 is TGTGCCAGCAGTCCATTAGCGGGGATCTCCTACGAGCAGTACTTC.

The V gene is TRBV7-9, the J gene TRBJ2-2, with D perhaps TRBD2 (6 bases). The CDR3 covers 15 residues. Trimming left V 3 bases short and J 6 bases short, with 14 bases between. Per germline, CDR1 SEHNR and CDR2 FQNEAQ (reference sequence). CDR3 sequence: CASSLEGVVSGELFF. The CDR3 DNA reads as TGTGCCAGCAGCTTGGAGGGAGTTGTGTCCGGGGAGCTGTTTTTT.

This clone was seen a single time. V and J are TRBV19 and TRBJ2-5, with 12 bases matching TRBD2. Germline CDR1 LNHDA, CDR2 SQIVND (reference sequence). J lost 4 bases, V lost 7 bases, and 4 bases had no gene match. This CDR3 is built from 14 residues. The CDR3 coding sequence is TGTGCCAGTACCCAGGGACTAGCGGGAGAGACCCAGTACTTC. Its protein is CASTQGLAGETQYF.

This clone appeared once. The chain joins TRBV3-1 (or the pseudogene TRBV3-2) to TRBJ1-1; maybe TRBD1 (6 bases). With 0 bases removed from V and 2 bases from J, the gap between germline ends came to 13 bases. The germline CDR1 and CDR2 sequences are LGHDT and YNNKEL (reference sequence). CDR3 length: 16 residues. The CDR3 loop is CASSQEDSYINTEAFF. CDR3 nucleotides: TGTGCCAGCAGCCAAGAGGACAGCTATATAAACACTGAAGCTTTCTTT.

The genes are TRBV6-5 and TRBJ1-4; D is perhaps TRBD1 (5 bases). Germline CDR1 and CDR2: MNHEY and SVGAGI. The CDR3 length is 13 residues. The germline V and J ends were trimmed by 10 bases and 8 bases, with 17 bases remaining between them. CDR3 sequence reads: CAISGTGGEKLFF. The CDR3 DNA sequence: TGTGCCATTTCCGGGACGGGAGGAGAAAAACTGTTTTTT.

This chain uses TRBV7-9 with TRBJ2-7; D gene unclear. Deletions cut 0 bases from V and 2 bases from J, with 8 bases between. In germline, CDR1 is SEHNR, CDR2 FQNEAQ (reference sequence). The length of the CDR3 is 14 residues. The CDR3 region has the DNA TGTGCCAGCAGCTTAGCGCTGGCCCCCTACGAGCAGTACTTC. This sequence encodes CASSLALAPYEQYF.

V is TRBV10-3 and J is TRBJ2-3; TRBD2 agrees at 9 bases. This CDR3 is 16 amino acids long. V gave up 10 bases and J gave up 1 base; unmatched junction bases: 12. CDR1 and CDR2 from the germline V gene are ENHRY and SYGVKD. CDR3 sequence reads: CATILAGANRTDTQYF. The DNA for the CDR3 is TGTGCCACAATATTAGCGGGGGCCAACCGCACAGATACGCAGTATTTT.

V and J are TRBV6-5 and TRBJ1-2; 11 bases are shared with TRBD1. Germline CDR1 MNHEY, CDR2 SVGAGI. Trimming at V came to 11 bases and at J to 4 bases, leaving 9 bases not matched to a gene. The CDR3 consists of 14 residues. CDR3 residues: CAGSRTGGSYGYTF. CDR3 DNA: TGTGCCGGATCTCGGACAGGGGGCTCCTATGGCTACACCTTC.

The gene calls are TRBV7-9 and TRBJ2-7; the D is unclear. The CDR3 contains 15 residues. The germline gives CDR1 SEHNR, CDR2 FQNEAQ (reference sequence). V was shortened by 7 bases and J by 0 bases, with 16 bases between the two germline ends. The CDR3 DNA follows: TGTGCCAGCACCCTTAATAGTCTAAGCTCCTACGAGCAGTACTTC. Amino acids: CASTLNSLSSYEQYF.

The gene calls are TRBV7-2 and TRBJ1-6; D is undetermined. CDR3 length: 16 amino acids. The V end was cut by 0 bases, the J end by 7 bases, with 13 bases between. Germline V gene sequence: CDR1 SGHTA, CDR2 FQGNSA. The CDR3 here is CASSLAASATNSPLHF. The CDR3 nucleotides read TGTGCCAGCAGCTTAGCGGCGTCGGCAACCAATTCACCCCTCCACTTT.

V and J are TRBV3-1 (or the pseudogene TRBV3-2) and TRBJ2-5; the D is unclear. CDR3 length: 14 residues. The germline CDR1 and CDR2 sequences are LGHDT and YNNKEL (reference sequence). V shed 0 bases and J shed 4 bases, with 9 bases lying between them. In DNA form, the CDR3 reads TGTGCCAGCAGCCAAGAGGAGCTCGGAGAGACCCAGTACTTC. This encodes CASSQEELGETQYF.

This clone was counted between two and nine times. J is TRBJ1-5 and V is TRBV24-1; no clear D. Trimming stripped 4 bases from V and 3 bases from J, with 12 bases between. The CDR3 has 15 amino acids. The V gene's germline CDR1 is KGHDR and CDR2 SFDVKD. The CDR3 loop reads CATSDPLTPNQPQHF. The CDR3 DNA reads TGTGCCACCAGTGACCCGCTCACACCCAATCAGCCCCAGCATTTT.

This clone was seen once. The CDR3 coding sequence is TGTGCCAGCAGTCTCGATCCGGGCACAGATACGCAGTATTTT. It codes for CASSLDPGTDTQYF. This chain uses TRBV6-5 with TRBJ2-3; D remains ambiguous. V was shortened by 5 bases and J by 1 base, with 10 bases between the two germline ends. The CDR3 length is 14 residues. CDR1 and CDR2 from the germline V gene are MNHEY and SVGAGI.

This chain uses TRBV28 with TRBJ2-7, with TRBD2 as a possible D gene (6 bases). This CDR3 has 15 residues. V was shortened by 6 bases and J by 4 bases, with 19 bases between the two germline ends. Germline V gene lookup returns CDR1 MDHEN and CDR2 SYDVKM. The CDR3: CASSQKVGRGYEQYF. The DNA of the CDR3 is TGTGCCAGCAGCCAGAAGGTCGGGAGAGGTTACGAGCAGTACTTC.

The chain is built from TRBV19 and TRBJ2-4; 9 bases map to TRBD1. There are 13 residues in the CDR3. Looked up from germline, CDR1 is LNHDA and CDR2 is SQIVND (reference sequence). V lost 6 bases and J lost 10; bases outside the gene matches: 7. The CDR3 reads CASREDRGGIQYF. The CDR3 DNA follows: TGTGCCAGTAGAGAGGACAGGGGTGGTATTCAGTACTTC. The variable domain in full, completed from reference TRBV19 and TRBJ2-4, reads DGGITQSPKYLFRKEGQNVTLSCEQNLNHDAMYWYRQDPGQGLRLIYYSQIVNDFQKGDIAEGYSVSREKKESFPLTVTSAQKNPTAFYLCASREDRGGIQYFGAGTRLSVL.

The V and J genes are TRBV11-2 and TRBJ2-1; TRBD2 matches 13 bases. Looked up from germline, CDR1 is SGHAT and CDR2 is FQNNGV. The ends lost 4 bases at V and 12 bases at J; junction bases unmatched: 6. The CDR3 totals 14 residues. The CDR3: CASSYRLAGGLQFF. The CDR3 nucleotides are TGTGCCAGCAGCTACAGACTAGCGGGAGGTTTGCAGTTCTTC.